This T cell receptor (beta chain) is from a study of patients and donors after allogeneic stem cell transplantation. This clonotype has more than one count but fewer than ten. TCRdb redid the calling of the RT-PCR reads with MiXCR, one entry per CDR3 protein. In the table there are about 160,000 distinct CDR3 sequences, 20% to 25% of which are singletons. There are 14 residues in the CDR3. Per the germline V gene, CDR1 is SGHDT and CDR2 is YYEEEE. V dropped 6 bases and J dropped 6 bases, with 18 bases sitting between them. The source material was blood, either unsorted or a sorted T cell fraction (not recorded which). The chain carries TRBV5-6 and TRBJ1-1; no firm D call. This TCR was sampled from a human donor who was either an allogeneic HSCT recipient or a stem cell or donor lymphocyte infusion donor (not recorded which). It is not recorded whose cells these are; they may come from a transplant donor. CDR3 region: CASKLRKGPSEAFF. The CDR3 DNA follows: TGTGCCAGCAAACTTCGAAAGGGCCCTTCTGAAGCTTTCTTT.